This TCR beta chain was captured in a study of a mutant IDH1 vaccine in newly diagnosed glioma. Data came from immunoSEQ multiplex PCR; TCRdb stores just in-frame clones and leaves some out. This table has approximately 100,000 clones, over 85% appearing once. Germline lookup yields CDR1 MNHEY and CDR2 SMNVEV (reference sequence). V lost 0 bases, J lost 2 bases, and 9 bases lay in between. The CDR3 totals 15 residues. This sample's time point: baseline, week 1 (first vaccination visit). Noted treatment: pre-vaccination baseline after standard-of-care therapy. This TCR was recovered from a woman aged 45-65 years with glioma. The rearrangement joins TRBV27 to TRBJ2-3; D gene ambiguous. The source material was PBMCs, sampled from a glioma patient treated with radiotherapy, temozolomide or both. In DNA, the CDR3 is TGTGCCAGCAGTTTATCCCCCCCTTTCACAGATACGCAGTATTTT. It encodes CASSLSPPFTDTQYF.